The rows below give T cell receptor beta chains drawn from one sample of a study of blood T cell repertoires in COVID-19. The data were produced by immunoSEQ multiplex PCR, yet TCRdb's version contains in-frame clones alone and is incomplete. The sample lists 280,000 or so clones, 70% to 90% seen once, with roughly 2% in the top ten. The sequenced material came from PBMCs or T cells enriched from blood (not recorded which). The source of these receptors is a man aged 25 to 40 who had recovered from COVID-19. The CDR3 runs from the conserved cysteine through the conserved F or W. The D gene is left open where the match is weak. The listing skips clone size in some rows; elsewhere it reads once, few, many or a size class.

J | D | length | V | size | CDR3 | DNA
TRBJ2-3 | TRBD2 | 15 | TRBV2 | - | CASSGRLAGTDTQYF | TGTGCCAGCAGTGGACGACTAGCGGGGACAGATACGCAGTATTTT
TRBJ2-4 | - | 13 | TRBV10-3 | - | CAISDASGNIQYF | TGTGCCATCAGTGACGCCTCGGGAAACATTCAGTACTTC
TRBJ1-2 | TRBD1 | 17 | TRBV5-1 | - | CASSGGQGARSNYGYTF | TGCGCCAGCAGCGGGGGACAGGGGGCGCGTAGCAACTATGGCTACACCTTC
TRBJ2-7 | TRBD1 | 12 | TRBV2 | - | CASRGQAYEQYF | TGTGCCAGCAGAGGACAGGCCTACGAGCAGTACTTC
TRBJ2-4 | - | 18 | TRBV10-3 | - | CAISPTPSSAQAKNIQYF | TGTGCCATCAGTCCAACCCCTTCTAGCGCCCAAGCCAAAAACATTCAGTACTTC
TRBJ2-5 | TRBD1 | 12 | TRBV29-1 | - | CSAGTGSETQYF | TGCAGCGCCGGGACAGGGAGCGAGACCCAGTACTTC
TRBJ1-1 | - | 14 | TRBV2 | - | CASSNGAVTAEAFF | TGTGCCAGCTCCAACGGAGCGGTGACGGCTGAAGCTTTCTTT
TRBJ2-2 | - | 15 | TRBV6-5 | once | CASSSVGLNTGELFF | TGTGCCAGCAGTTCCGTCGGACTGAACACCGGGGAGCTGTTTTTT
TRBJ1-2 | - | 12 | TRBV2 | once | CASSGFGYGYTF | TGTGCCAGCAGTGGGTTCGGGTATGGCTACACCTTC
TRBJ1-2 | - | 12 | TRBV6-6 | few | CASREGDYGYTF | TGTGCCAGCCGAGAGGGCGACTATGGCTACACCTTC
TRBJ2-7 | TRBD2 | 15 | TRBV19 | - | CASSPQLAGSYEQYF | TGTGCCAGTAGCCCCCAACTAGCGGGCTCCTACGAGCAGTACTTC
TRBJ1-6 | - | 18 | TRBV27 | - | CASSRNTMLGAHNSPLHF | TGTGCCAGCAGTCGGAACACCATGCTGGGGGCTCATAATTCACCCCTCCACTTT
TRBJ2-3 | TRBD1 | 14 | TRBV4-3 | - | CASSQDRQGGSQYF | TGCGCCAGCAGCCAAGATCGACAGGGTGGATCGCAGTATTTT
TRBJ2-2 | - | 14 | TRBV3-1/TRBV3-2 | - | CASSQFAAPGELFF | TGTGCCAGCAGCCAATTTGCGGCTCCCGGGGAGCTGTTTTTT
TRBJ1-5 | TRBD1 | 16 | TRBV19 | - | CASSTIPGQGRQPQHF | TGTGCCAGTAGTACGATCCCGGGACAGGGTCGGCAGCCCCAGCATTTT
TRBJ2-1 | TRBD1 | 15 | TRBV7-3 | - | CASSPEWDRGREQFF | TGTGCCAGCAGCCCCGAGTGGGACAGGGGGCGGGAGCAGTTCTTC
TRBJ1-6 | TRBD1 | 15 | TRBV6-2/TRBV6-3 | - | CASSYTGTGTSPLHF | TGTGCCAGCAGTTACACTGGGACAGGGACTTCACCCCTCCACTTT
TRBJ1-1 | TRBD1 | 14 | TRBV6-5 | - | CASSYSDRATEAFF | TGTGCCAGCAGTTACTCGGACAGGGCAACTGAAGCTTTCTTT
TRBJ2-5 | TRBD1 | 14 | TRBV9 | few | CASSGDSSQETQYF | TGTGCCAGCAGCGGGGACAGTTCACAAGAGACCCAGTACTTC
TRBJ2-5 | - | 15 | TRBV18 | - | CASSPLLAAQETQYF | TGTGCCAGCTCACCATTACTAGCAGCCCAAGAGACCCAGTACTTC
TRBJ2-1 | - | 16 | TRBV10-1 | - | CASSEELASSYNEQFF | TGCGCCAGCAGTGAGGAACTAGCCAGCTCCTACAATGAGCAGTTCTTC
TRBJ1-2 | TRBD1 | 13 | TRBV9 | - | CASSDEGASGYTF | TGTGCCAGCAGCGACGAGGGGGCGTCTGGCTACACCTTC
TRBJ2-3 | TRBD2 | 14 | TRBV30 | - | CAWSWGGGADTQYF | TGTGCCTGGAGCTGGGGGGGTGGTGCAGATACGCAGTATTTT
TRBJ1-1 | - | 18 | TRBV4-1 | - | CASSQGGGAGFMNTEAFF | TGCGCCAGCAGCCAAGGAGGGGGGGCAGGCTTTATGAACACTGAAGCTTTCTTT
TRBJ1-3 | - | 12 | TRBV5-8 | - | CASSPRGDTIYF | TGTGCCAGCAGCCCCCGGGGGGACACCATATATTTT
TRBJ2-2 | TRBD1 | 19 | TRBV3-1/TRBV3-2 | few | CASSLGRQVRTGGKGELFF | TGTGCCAGCAGCCTAGGCCGGCAAGTCCGCACAGGGGGCAAGGGGGAGCTGTTTTTT
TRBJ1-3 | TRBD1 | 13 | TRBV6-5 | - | CASRDGQGDTIYF | TGTGCCAGCAGGGACGGACAGGGGGACACCATATATTTT
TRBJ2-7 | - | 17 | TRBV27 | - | CASSLSGGVTGAYEQYF | TGTGCCAGCAGTTTATCCGGAGGTGTGACAGGAGCCTACGAGCAGTACTTC
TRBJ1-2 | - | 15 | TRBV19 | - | CASSIASGGLYGYTF | TGTGCCAGTAGTATTGCTTCGGGGGGGCTCTATGGCTACACCTTC
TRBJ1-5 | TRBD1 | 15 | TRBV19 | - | CASSPSGGFGQPQHF | TGTGCCAGTAGTCCGTCAGGGGGGTTCGGTCAGCCCCAGCATTTT
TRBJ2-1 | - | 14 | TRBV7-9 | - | CASSLMARNNEQFF | TGTGCCAGCAGCTTAATGGCCAGAAACAATGAGCAGTTCTTC
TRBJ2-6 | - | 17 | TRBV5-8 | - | CASSAGVLNSGANVLTF | TGTGCCAGCAGCGCAGGGGTACTTAACTCTGGGGCCAACGTCCTGACTTTC
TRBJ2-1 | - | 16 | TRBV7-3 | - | CASSLRGDGSYNEQFF | TGTGCCAGCAGCTTAAGGGGGGATGGTTCCTACAATGAGCAGTTCTTC
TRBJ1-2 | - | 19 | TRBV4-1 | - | CASSQAGGVGLPFNYGYTF | TGCGCCAGCAGCCAAGCAGGCGGCGTGGGACTACCTTTTAACTATGGCTACACCTTC
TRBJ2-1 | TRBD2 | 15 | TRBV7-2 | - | CASSRTSGKYNEQFF | TGTGCCAGCAGCCGGACTAGCGGGAAGTACAATGAGCAGTTCTTC
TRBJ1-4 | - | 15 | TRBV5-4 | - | CASSRDFGTNEKLFF | TGTGCCAGCAGCCGGGACTTTGGAACTAATGAAAAACTGTTTTTT
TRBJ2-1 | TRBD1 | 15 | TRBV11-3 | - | CASSGDSSSYNEQFF | TGTGCCAGCAGCGGGGACAGTAGCTCCTACAATGAGCAGTTCTTC
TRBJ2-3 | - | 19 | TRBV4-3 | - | CASSQDIGGWAGETDTQYF | TGCGCCAGCAGCCAAGATATCGGGGGCTGGGCGGGGGAGACAGATACGCAGTATTTT
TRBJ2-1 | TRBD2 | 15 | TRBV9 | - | CASSVSGGKYNEQFF | TGTGCCAGCAGCGTGAGCGGGGGGAAATACAATGAGCAGTTCTTC
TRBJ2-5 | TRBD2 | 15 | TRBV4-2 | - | CASSQGLAGQETQYF | TGTGCCAGCAGCCAAGGGCTAGCGGGCCAAGAGACCCAGTACTTC
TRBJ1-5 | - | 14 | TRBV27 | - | CASSLVGGNQPQHF | TGTGCCAGCAGTTTAGTAGGGGGCAATCAGCCCCAGCATTTT
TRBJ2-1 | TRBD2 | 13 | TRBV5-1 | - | CASSLAGRGTTFF | TGCGCCAGCAGCTTGGCCGGGCGGGGGACTACGTTCTTC
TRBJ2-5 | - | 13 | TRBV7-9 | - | CASSLGAPMTQYF | TGTGCCAGCAGCTTAGGTGCCCCTATGACCCAGTACTTC
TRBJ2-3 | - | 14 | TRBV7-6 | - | CASSLLDRSDTQYF | TGTGCCAGCAGCTTACTGGACAGATCAGATACGCAGTATTTT
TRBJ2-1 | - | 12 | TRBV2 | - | CASSDTNNEQFF | TGTGCCAGCAGTGATACTAACAATGAGCAGTTCTTC
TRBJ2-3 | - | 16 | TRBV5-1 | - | CASSFTAGLVPDTQYF | TGCGCCAGCAGCTTCACCGCTGGTCTAGTCCCAGATACGCAGTATTTT
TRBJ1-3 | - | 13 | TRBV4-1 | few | CASSLRSGNTIYF | TGCGCCAGCAGCCTCCGCTCTGGAAACACCATATATTTT